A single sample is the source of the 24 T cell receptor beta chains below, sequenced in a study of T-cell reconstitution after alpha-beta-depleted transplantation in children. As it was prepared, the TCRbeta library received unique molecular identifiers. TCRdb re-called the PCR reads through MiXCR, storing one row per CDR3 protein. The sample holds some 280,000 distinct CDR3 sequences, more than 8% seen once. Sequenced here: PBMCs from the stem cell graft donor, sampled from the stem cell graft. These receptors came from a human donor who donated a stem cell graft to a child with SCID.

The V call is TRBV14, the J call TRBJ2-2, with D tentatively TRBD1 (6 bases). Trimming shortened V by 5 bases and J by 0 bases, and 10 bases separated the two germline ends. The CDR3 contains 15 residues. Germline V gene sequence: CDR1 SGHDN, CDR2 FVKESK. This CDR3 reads CASSSPGANTGELFF. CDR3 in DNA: TGTGCCAGCAGCTCTCCAGGGGCGAACACCGGGGAGCTGTTTTTT.

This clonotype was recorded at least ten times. CDR3 bases: TGTGCCAGCAGTGGGACAGACACAGATACGCAGTATTTT. Translation gives CASSGTDTDTQYF. This rearrangement joins TRBV6-4 to TRBJ2-3; D may be TRBD1 (6 bases). V was shortened by 4 bases and J by 2 bases, with 7 bases between the two germline ends. Germline CDR1 MRHNA, CDR2 SNTAGT. This CDR3 has 13 residues.

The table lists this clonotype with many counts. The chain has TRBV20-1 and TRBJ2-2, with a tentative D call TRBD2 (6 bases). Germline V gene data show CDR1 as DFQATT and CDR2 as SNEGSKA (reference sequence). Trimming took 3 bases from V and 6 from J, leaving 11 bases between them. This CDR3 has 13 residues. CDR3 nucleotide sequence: TGCAGTGCTAGCGGGGGTGGTCCCGGGGAGCTGTTTTTT. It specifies CSASGGGPGELFF.

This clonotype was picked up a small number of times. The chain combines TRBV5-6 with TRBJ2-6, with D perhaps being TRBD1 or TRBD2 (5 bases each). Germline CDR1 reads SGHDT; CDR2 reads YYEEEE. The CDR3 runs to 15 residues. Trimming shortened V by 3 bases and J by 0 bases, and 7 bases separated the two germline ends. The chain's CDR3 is CASSWDGSGANVLTF. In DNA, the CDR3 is TGTGCCAGCAGCTGGGACGGCTCTGGGGCCAACGTCCTGACTTTC. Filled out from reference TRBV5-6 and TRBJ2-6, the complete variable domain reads DAGVTQSPTHLIKTRGQQVTLRCSPKSGHDTVSWYQQALGQGPQFIFQYYEEEERQRGNFPDRFSGHQFPNYSSELNVNALLLGDSALYLCASSWDGSGANVLTFGAGSRLTVL.

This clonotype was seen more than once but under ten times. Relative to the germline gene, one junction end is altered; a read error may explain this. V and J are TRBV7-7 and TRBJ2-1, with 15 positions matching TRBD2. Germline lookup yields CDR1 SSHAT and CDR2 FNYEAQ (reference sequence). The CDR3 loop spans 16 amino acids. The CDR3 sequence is CASSLGLAGGKDEQFF. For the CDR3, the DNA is TGTGCTAGCAGCTTGGGACTAGCGGGGGGAAAGGATGAGCAGTTCTTC.

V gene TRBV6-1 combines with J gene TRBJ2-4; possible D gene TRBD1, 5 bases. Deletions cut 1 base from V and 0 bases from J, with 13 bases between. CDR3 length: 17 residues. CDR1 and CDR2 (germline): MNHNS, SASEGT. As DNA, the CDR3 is TGTGCCAGCAGTGAAGAGGGGCAGGGCCTAGCCAAAAACATTCAGTACTTC. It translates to CASSEEGQGLAKNIQYF.

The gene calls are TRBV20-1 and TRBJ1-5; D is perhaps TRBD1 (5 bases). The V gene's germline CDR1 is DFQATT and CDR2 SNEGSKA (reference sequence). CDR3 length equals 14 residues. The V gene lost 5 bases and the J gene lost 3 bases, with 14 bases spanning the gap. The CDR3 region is CSAGGRGSNQPQHF. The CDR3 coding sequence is TGCAGTGCTGGGGGACGGGGTTCCAATCAGCCCCAGCATTTT.

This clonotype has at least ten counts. CDR3 nucleotides: TGTGCCAGCAGTTTGAGTGCTAGCGGGTACAATGAGCAGTTCTTC. Amino acid sequence: CASSLSASGYNEQFF. The rearrangement joins TRBV12-3 or TRBV12-4 to TRBJ2-1, with 8 bases lining up with TRBD2. The CDR3 totals 15 residues. V was clipped by 3 bases and J by 4 bases; unmatched bases: 5.

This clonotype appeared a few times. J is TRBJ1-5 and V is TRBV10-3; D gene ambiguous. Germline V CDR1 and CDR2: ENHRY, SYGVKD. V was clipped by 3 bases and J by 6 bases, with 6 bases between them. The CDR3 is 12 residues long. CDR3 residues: CAISDGGQPQHF. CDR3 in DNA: TGTGCCATCAGTGATGGTGGTCAGCCCCAGCATTTT.

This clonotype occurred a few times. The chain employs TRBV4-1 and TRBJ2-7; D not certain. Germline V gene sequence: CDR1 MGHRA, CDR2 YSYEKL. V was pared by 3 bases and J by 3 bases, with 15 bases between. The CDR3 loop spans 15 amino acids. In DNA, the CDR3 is TGCGCCAGCAGCCACTCAACCCCCTCCTTCTACGAGCAGTACTTC. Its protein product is CASSHSTPSFYEQYF.

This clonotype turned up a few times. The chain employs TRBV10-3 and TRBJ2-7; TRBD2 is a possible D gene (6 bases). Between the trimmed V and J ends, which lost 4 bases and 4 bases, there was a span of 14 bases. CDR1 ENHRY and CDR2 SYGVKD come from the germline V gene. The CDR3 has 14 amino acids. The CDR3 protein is CAISAGDSFYEQYF. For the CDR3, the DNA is TGTGCCATCAGTGCGGGGGACTCATTTTACGAGCAGTACTTC.

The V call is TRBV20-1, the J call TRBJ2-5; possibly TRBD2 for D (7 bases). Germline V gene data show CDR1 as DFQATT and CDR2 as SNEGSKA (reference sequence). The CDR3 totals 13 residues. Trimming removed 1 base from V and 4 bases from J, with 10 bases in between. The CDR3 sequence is CSARGEGVETQYF. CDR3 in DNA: TGCAGTGCTAGAGGGGAGGGGGTAGAGACCCAGTACTTC.

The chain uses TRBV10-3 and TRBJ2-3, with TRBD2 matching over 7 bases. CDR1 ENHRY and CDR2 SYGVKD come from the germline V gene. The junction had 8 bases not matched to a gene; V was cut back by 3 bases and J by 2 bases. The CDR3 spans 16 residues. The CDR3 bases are TGTGCCATCAGTGAAGGACTAGTGGGGGACACAGATACGCAGTATTTT. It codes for CAISEGLVGDTDTQYF.

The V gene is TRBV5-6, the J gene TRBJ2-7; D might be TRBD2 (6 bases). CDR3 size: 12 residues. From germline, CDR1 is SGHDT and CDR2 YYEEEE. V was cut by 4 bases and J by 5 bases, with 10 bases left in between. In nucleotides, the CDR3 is TGTGCCAGCAGCCGGAGGGGCAACGAGCAGTACTTC. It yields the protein CASSRRGNEQYF.

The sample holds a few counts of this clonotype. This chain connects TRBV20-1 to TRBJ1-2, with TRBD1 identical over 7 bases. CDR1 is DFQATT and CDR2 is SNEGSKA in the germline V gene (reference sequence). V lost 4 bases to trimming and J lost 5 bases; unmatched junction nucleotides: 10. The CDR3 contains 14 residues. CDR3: CSAIPGQVVYGYTF. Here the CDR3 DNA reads TGCAGTGCTATTCCCGGACAGGTTGTATATGGCTACACCTTC.

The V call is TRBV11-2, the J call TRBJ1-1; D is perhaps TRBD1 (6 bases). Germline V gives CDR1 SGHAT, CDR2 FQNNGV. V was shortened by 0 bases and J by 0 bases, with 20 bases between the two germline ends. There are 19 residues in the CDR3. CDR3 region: CASSLDLLTGHLMNTEAFF. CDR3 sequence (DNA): TGTGCCAGCAGCTTAGATCTGTTGACAGGTCACCTTATGAACACTGAAGCTTTCTTT.

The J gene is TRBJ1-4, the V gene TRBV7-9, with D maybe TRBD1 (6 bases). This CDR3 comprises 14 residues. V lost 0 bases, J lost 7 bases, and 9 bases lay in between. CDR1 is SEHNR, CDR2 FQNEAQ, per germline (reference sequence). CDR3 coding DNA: TGTGCCAGCAGCTTAGCGTTAGGGGGTGAAAAACTGTTTTTT. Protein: CASSLALGGEKLFF.

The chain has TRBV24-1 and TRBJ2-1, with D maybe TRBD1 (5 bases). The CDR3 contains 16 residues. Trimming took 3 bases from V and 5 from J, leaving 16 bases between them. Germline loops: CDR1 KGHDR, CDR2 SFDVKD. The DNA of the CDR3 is TGTGCCACCAGTGATGACAGAGCCAATGGAAACAATGAGCAGTTCTTC. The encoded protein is CATSDDRANGNNEQFF.

In DNA form, the CDR3 reads TGTGCCAGCTCACCGACAGCGGGGTCGACAGATACGCAGTATTTT. Its protein is CASSPTAGSTDTQYF. V is TRBV18 and J is TRBJ2-3; TRBD2 matches 7 bases. The V and J ends lost 3 bases and 3 bases, in that order; junction bases with no gene match: 6. Germline assignment: CDR1 KGHSH and CDR2 LQKENI. The CDR3 totals 15 residues.

In DNA form, the CDR3 reads TGTGCCAGCAGCTTTTCAGGGGGCAAGAACACTGAAGCTTTCTTT. Protein: CASSFSGGKNTEAFF. The chain employs TRBV7-2 and TRBJ1-1, with TRBD1 identical over 8 bases. V lost 3 bases to trimming and J lost 1 base; unmatched junction nucleotides: 4. The germline CDR1 and CDR2 sequences are SGHTA and FQGNSA. This CDR3 contains 15 residues.

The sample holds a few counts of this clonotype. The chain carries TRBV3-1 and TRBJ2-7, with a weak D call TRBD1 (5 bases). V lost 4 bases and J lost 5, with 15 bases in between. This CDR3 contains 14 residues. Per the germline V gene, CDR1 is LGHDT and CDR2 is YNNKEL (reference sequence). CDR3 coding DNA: TGTGCCAGCAGCCCGACACAGGTAGGGAACGAGCAGTACTTC. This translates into CASSPTQVGNEQYF.

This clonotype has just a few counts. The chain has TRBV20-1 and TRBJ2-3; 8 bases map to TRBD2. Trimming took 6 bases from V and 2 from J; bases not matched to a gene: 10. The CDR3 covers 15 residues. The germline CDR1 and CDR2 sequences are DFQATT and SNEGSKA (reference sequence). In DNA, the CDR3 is TGCAGTGCGCGGGGGGTAGCGGGGCTCACAGATACGCAGTATTTT. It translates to CSARGVAGLTDTQYF.

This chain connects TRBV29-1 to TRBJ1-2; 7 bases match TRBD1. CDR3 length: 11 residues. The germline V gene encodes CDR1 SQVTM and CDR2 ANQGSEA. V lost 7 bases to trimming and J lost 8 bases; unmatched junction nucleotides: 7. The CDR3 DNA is TGCAGCGCAGGACGGACAGGAGGCTACACCTTC. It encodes CSAGRTGGYTF.

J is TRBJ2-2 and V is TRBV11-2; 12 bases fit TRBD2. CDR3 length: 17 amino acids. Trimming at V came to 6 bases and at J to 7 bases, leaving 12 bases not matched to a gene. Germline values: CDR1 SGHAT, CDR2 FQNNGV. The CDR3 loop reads CASRRPGLAGSHGELFF. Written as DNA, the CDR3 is TGTGCCAGCAGACGTCCCGGACTAGCGGGGAGTCACGGGGAGCTGTTTTTT. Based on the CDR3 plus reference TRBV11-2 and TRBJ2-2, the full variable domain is EAGVAQSPRYKIIEKRQSVAFWCNPISGHATLYWYQQILGQGPKLLIQFQNNGVVDDSQLPKDRFSAERLKGVDSTLKIQPAKLEDSAVYLCASRRPGLAGSHGELFFGEGSRLTVL.